This passage covers 24 T cell receptor beta chains from one sample sequenced in a study of shared T cell receptors in the human thymus. The assay was immunoSEQ multiplex PCR, and TCRdb's table has in-frame clones only and misses some. The table has a few hundred thousand clones, 85% to 95% seen once. The sequenced material came from thymocytes. These receptors were collected from a human donor.

The CDR3 spells CASSELAGSSYEQYF. The CDR3 DNA reads TGTGCCAGCAGTGAACTAGCGGGAAGCTCCTACGAGCAGTACTTC. The chain is built from TRBV6-4 and TRBJ2-7; 10 bases are a match to TRBD2. The germline CDR1 and CDR2 sequences are MRHNA and SNTAGT. V lost 3 bases, J lost 0 bases, and 2 bases stayed unmatched. CDR3 length: 15 residues.

V is TRBV25-1 and J is TRBJ2-5; D is perhaps TRBD2 (6 bases). TRBJ2-7 matches the DNA end more closely, so the J call is doubtful. Germline CDR1 and CDR2: MGHDK and SYGVNS. CDR3 length equals 16 residues. The CDR3 region is CASSEYGGISSYEQYF. CDR3 nucleotides: TGTGCCAGCAGTGAATACGGAGGGATCAGCTCCTACGAGCAGTACTTC.

The chain recombines TRBV29-1 with TRBJ2-2; 11 positions agree with TRBD2. The CDR3 is 15 amino acids. In germline, CDR1 is SQVTM, CDR2 ANQGSEA. The V and J ends lost 6 bases and 1 base, in that order; junction bases with no gene match: 4. The CDR3 reads CSVVTSGMNTGELFF. The CDR3 coding sequence is TGCAGCGTCGTGACTAGCGGGATGAACACCGGGGAGCTGTTTTTT.

The chain uses TRBV6-4 and TRBJ2-1, with 7 positions matching TRBD1. V was pared by 4 bases and J by 8 bases, with 11 bases of the junction left unmatched. Germline CDR1 MRHNA, CDR2 SNTAGT. CDR3 length: 15 residues. In DNA form, the CDR3 reads TGTGCCAGCAGTGTACACCGGGACAGTATAGATGAGCAGTTCTTC. Amino acids: CASSVHRDSIDEQFF.

The genes are TRBV6-1 and TRBJ2-2, with 10 positions matching TRBD2. J was trimmed by 7 bases and V by 6 bases; bases with no gene match: 2. Germline V lookup: CDR1 MNHNS, CDR2 SASEGT. The CDR3 covers 13 residues. The CDR3 protein is CASRIAGGGELFF. For the CDR3, the DNA is TGTGCCAGCAGAATAGCGGGAGGCGGGGAGCTGTTTTTT.

The chain is built from TRBV28 and TRBJ2-1; no reliable D call. The V and J ends lost 7 bases and 4 bases respectively, with 8 bases between them. CDR3 length: 12 amino acids. Germline CDR1 reads MDHEN; CDR2 reads SYDVKM. The CDR3: CASISWYNEQFF. The CDR3, as DNA: TGTGCCAGCATCTCGTGGTACAATGAGCAGTTCTTC. Drawing the rest from reference TRBV28 and TRBJ2-1, the complete variable domain is DVKVTQSSRYLVKRTGEKVFLECVQDMDHENMFWYRQDPGLGLRLIYFSYDVKMKEKGDIPEGYSVSREKKERFSLILESASTNQTSMYLCASISWYNEQFFGPGTRLTVL.

This clone was seen just once. The chain uses TRBV28 and TRBJ2-1, with 12 bases matching TRBD2. The CDR3 consists of 15 residues. The V and J ends lost 4 bases and 9 bases, in that order; junction bases with no gene match: 7. Germline CDR1 MDHEN, CDR2 SYDVKM. The DNA of the CDR3 is TGTGCCAGCAGTTGGACCGGACTAGCGGGATCTGAGCAGTTCTTC. Its translation: CASSWTGLAGSEQFF. The variable domain in full, completed from reference TRBV28 and TRBJ2-1, reads DVKVTQSSRYLVKRTGEKVFLECVQDMDHENMFWYRQDPGLGLRLIYFSYDVKMKEKGDIPEGYSVSREKKERFSLILESASTNQTSMYLCASSWTGLAGSEQFFGPGTRLTVL.

The rearrangement links TRBV25-1 to TRBJ1-1; D may be TRBD1 (6 bases). Germline lookup yields CDR1 MGHDK and CDR2 SYGVNS. V lost 5 bases, J lost 1 base, and 11 bases lay in between. The CDR3 spans 14 residues. The CDR3 region is CASSPGQPNTEAFF. CDR3 DNA: TGTGCCAGCAGTCCAGGACAGCCGAACACTGAAGCTTTCTTT. The entire variable domain, with the rest obtained from reference TRBV25-1 and TRBJ1-1, is as follows: EADIYQTPRYLVIGTGKKITLECSQTMGHDKMYWYQQDPGMELHLIHYSYGVNSTEKGDLSSESTVSRIRTEHFPLTLESARPSHTSQYLCASSPGQPNTEAFFGQGTRLTVV.

This clone has just a few counts. This chain uses TRBV6-5 with TRBJ1-2; D is possibly TRBD1 (5 bases). Germline CDR1 and CDR2: MNHEY and SVGAGI. V was trimmed by 2 bases and J by 2 bases, leaving 9 bases between them. The CDR3 sequence is 14 residues long. The CDR3 sequence: CASSYLSGNYGYTF. The CDR3 DNA follows: TGTGCCAGCAGTTACCTGTCAGGGAACTATGGCTACACCTTC.

J is TRBJ1-4 and V is TRBV27; perhaps TRBD1 as D (5 bases). CDR3 size: 16 residues. In germline, CDR1 is MNHEY, CDR2 SMNVEV (reference sequence). V was trimmed by 6 bases and J by 0 bases, leaving 14 bases between them. The chain's CDR3 is CASRDRSKPTNEKLFF. CDR3 DNA: TGTGCCAGCAGAGACAGATCCAAGCCAACTAATGAAAAACTGTTTTTT.

V usage is TRBV14 and J usage is TRBJ2-7; no definite D call. The CDR3 sequence is 15 residues long. Germline-derived CDR1 and CDR2 are SGHDN and FVKESK. The germline V and J ends were trimmed by 2 bases and 2 bases, with 13 bases remaining between them. The CDR3: CASSQLLALTYEQYF. The CDR3, as DNA: TGTGCCAGCAGCCAACTATTAGCACTTACCTACGAGCAGTACTTC.

The chain joins TRBV5-1 to TRBJ1-4; D unresolved. With 6 bases removed from V and 4 bases from J, the gap between germline ends came to 10 bases. CDR1 is SGHRS and CDR2 is YFSETQ in the germline V gene. The CDR3 contains 13 residues. The CDR3 spells CASTAGINEKLFF. The CDR3 region has the DNA TGCGCCAGCACGGCGGGGATTAATGAAAAACTGTTTTTT.

This chain joins TRBV10-3 and TRBJ2-1; maybe TRBD2 (5 bases). The CDR3 loop spans 12 amino acids. CDR1 and CDR2 from the germline V gene are ENHRY and SYGVKD. The ends were cut back, 2 bases at V and 7 bases at J, with 6 bases in the middle. CDR3 protein: CAISERGNEQFF. Here the CDR3 DNA reads TGTGCCATCAGTGAGCGAGGGAATGAGCAGTTCTTC.

This clone has only one observation. This chain connects TRBV7-6 to TRBJ2-7; 9 positions agree with TRBD1. The germline CDR1 and CDR2 sequences are SGHVS and FNYEAQ. V trimming: 5 bases; J trimming: 5 bases; junction bases outside the gene matches: 10. CDR3 size: 15 residues. CDR3 loop: CASSPRGRDRDEQYF. The CDR3 region has the DNA TGTGCCAGCAGCCCACGTGGGAGGGACAGGGACGAGCAGTACTTC. Full variable domain (remainder filled in from reference TRBV7-6 and TRBJ2-7): GAGVSQSPRYKVTKRGQDVALRCDPISGHVSLYWYRQALGQGPEFLTYFNYEAQQDKSGLPNDRFSAERPEGSISTLTIQRTEQRDSAMYRCASSPRGRDRDEQYFGPGTRLTVT.

V and J are TRBV4-3 and TRBJ2-7; D may be TRBD1 (5 bases). V lost 0 bases to trimming and J lost 4 bases, with 7 bases between them. The CDR3 runs 13 residues. The germline gives CDR1 LGHNA, CDR2 YSLEER. The chain's CDR3 is CASSQEQAYEQYF. CDR3 in DNA: TGCGCCAGCAGCCAAGAACAGGCGTACGAGCAGTACTTC.

With regard to this clone: An end of the junction differs from the germline gene, which may be a read error. The sample carries other DNA sequences with the same CDR3. The chain joins TRBV4-1 to TRBJ2-7, with 11 bases lining up with TRBD1. This CDR3 spans 15 amino acids. Germline V gene lookup returns CDR1 MGHRA and CDR2 YSYEKL. For the CDR3, the DNA is TGTGCCAGCAGCTCTAAGGACAGGGGGCGGAACGAGCAGTACTTC. This encodes CASSSKDRGRNEQYF.

The chain recombines TRBV27 with TRBJ1-3, with 8 positions matching TRBD1. This CDR3 contains 16 residues. V was clipped by 6 bases and J by 8 bases; unmatched bases: 15. Per the germline V gene, CDR1 is MNHEY and CDR2 is SMNVEV (reference sequence). DNA of the CDR3: TGTGCCAGCAGCTCTCTTACCGGGACAGGTGGTGACACCATATATTTT. Amino acid sequence: CASSSLTGTGGDTIYF.

This rearrangement joins TRBV28 to TRBJ2-3; D is tentatively TRBD1 or TRBD2 (6 bases each). The V end lost 9 bases, the J end lost 6 bases, and 22 bases lay between the germline ends. This CDR3 is 15 amino acids long. Germline lookup yields CDR1 MDHEN and CDR2 SYDVKM. The CDR3 nucleotides are TGTGCCAGTTGCGAGGGGGGCAAAAACACGGATACGCAGTATTTT. Residues: CASCEGGKNTDTQYF.

The CDR3 protein is CASSLDGDQETQYF. Here the CDR3 DNA reads TGCGCCAGCAGCTTGGACGGGGATCAAGAGACCCAGTACTTC. The V call is TRBV5-1, the J call TRBJ2-5; TRBD2 is a possible D gene (5 bases). V shed 0 bases and J shed 2 bases, with 8 bases lying between them. The CDR3 runs to 14 residues. Germline assignment: CDR1 SGHRS and CDR2 YFSETQ.

The chain employs TRBV4-1 and TRBJ2-1; the match to TRBD2 covers 7 bases. Germline CDR1 MGHRA, CDR2 YSYEKL. V lost 5 bases, J lost 5 bases, and 12 bases stayed unmatched. The CDR3 runs to 16 residues. CDR3 DNA: TGCGCCAGCAGCGCGGGCGCGGGAGAACGGGACAATGAGCAGTTCTTC. This translates into CASSAGAGERDNEQFF.

The rearrangement links TRBV7-9 to TRBJ1-2; the D gene is possibly TRBD1 (5 bases). Germline values: CDR1 SEHNR, CDR2 FQNEAQ (reference sequence). V shed 5 bases and J shed 3 bases, with 13 bases lying between them. CDR3 size: 14 residues. The CDR3 DNA is TGTGCCAGCAGCCTCCCACGGGGACACTATGGCTACACCTTC. Translating it yields CASSLPRGHYGYTF.

CDR3 protein: CASTIRGDSFQGNEKLFF. CDR3 coding DNA: TGCGCCAGCACCATACGCGGGGACAGCTTCCAGGGGAATGAAAAACTGTTTTTT. The rearrangement joins TRBV4-1 to TRBJ1-4, with TRBD1 matching over 7 bases. CDR1 and CDR2 from the germline V gene are MGHRA and YSYEKL. This CDR3 is built from 18 residues. The V and J ends lost 7 bases and 5 bases, in that order; junction bases with no gene match: 19.

The chain links TRBV25-1 to TRBJ2-7; 7 bases are a match to TRBD1. CDR3 size: 15 residues. Germline CDR1 is MGHDK and CDR2 is SYGVNS. V dropped 5 bases and J dropped 2; count of bases not matched to a gene: 9. The CDR3: CASSPDRTGPYEQYF. CDR3 sequence (DNA): TGTGCCAGCAGTCCCGACCGGACAGGCCCCTACGAGCAGTACTTC.

The chain couples TRBV11-3 to TRBJ2-2; D unclear. This CDR3 comprises 14 residues. V dropped 0 bases and J dropped 1 base, with 3 bases sitting between them. CDR1 is SGHNT and CDR2 is YENEEA in the germline V gene. CDR3 sequence: CASSLEQNTGELFF. The CDR3 DNA reads as TGTGCCAGCAGCTTAGAACAGAACACCGGGGAGCTGTTTTTT.